Presented here are 24 T cell receptor beta chains from one specimen sequenced in a study of brain T cells in children with intractable seizures listed by TCRdb under 2021. The method was the immunoSEQ multiplex PCR assay. In TCRdb, the immuneACCESS table is reduced to in-frame sequences with V and J assigned. These tables do not hold every clone; where another copy was compared, an unresolved V gene accounts for under half, and the others remain unexplained. The sample contains hundreds of thousands of clones, over 85% of them found a single time. The ten top clones hold 4.5% to 7% of the sample. The time point label, read with the paper, signifies: blood from clinic visit 5 months post-surgery; TSC patient then seizure free. The input for sequencing was peripheral blood, taken 4 to 5 months after surgery. The receptors come from a boy less than two years old with tuberous sclerosis and intractable seizures.

The chain is built from TRBV11-2 and TRBJ2-2; possible D gene TRBD2, 6 bases. V lost 0 bases and J lost 15, with 14 bases in between. CDR1 is SGHAT, CDR2 FQNNGV, per germline. This CDR3 is built from 13 residues. CDR3: CASSLDLEGWVFF. CDR3 nucleotides: TGTGCCAGCAGCTTAGATCTGGAGGGTTGGGTGTTTTTT.

This sequence joins TRBV3-1 (or the pseudogene TRBV3-2) and TRBJ2-5, with a tentative D call TRBD2 (6 bases). CDR3 length: 17 amino acids. From germline, CDR1 is LGHDT and CDR2 YNNKEL (reference sequence). V gave up 0 bases and J gave up 4 bases, with 18 bases separating them. CDR3 protein: CASSQEGLATLIETQYF. The CDR3 DNA is TGTGCCAGCAGCCAAGAAGGTCTAGCGACGTTAATAGAGACCCAGTACTTC.

The chain has TRBV28 and TRBJ1-4; perhaps TRBD1 as D (5 bases). This CDR3 contains 11 residues. Trimming stripped 5 bases from V and 13 bases from J, with 11 bases between. Germline CDR1 reads MDHEN; CDR2 reads SYDVKM. The CDR3 is CASSPTGRLFF. For the CDR3, the DNA is TGTGCCAGCAGTCCAACGGGACGACTGTTTTTT. Drawing the rest from reference TRBV28 and TRBJ1-4, the complete variable domain is DVKVTQSSRYLVKRTGEKVFLECVQDMDHENMFWYRQDPGLGLRLIYFSYDVKMKEKGDIPEGYSVSREKKERFSLILESASTNQTSMYLCASSPTGRLFFGSGTQLSVL.

The chain employs TRBV7-3 and TRBJ2-1; D might be TRBD1 or TRBD2, each matching 5 bases. The CDR3 loop spans 12 amino acids. Germline V gives CDR1 SGHTA, CDR2 FQGTGA. V lost 4 bases, J lost 10 bases, and 11 bases lay in between. CDR3 region: CASSWDRGEQFF. The CDR3 nucleotides read TGTGCCAGCAGCTGGGACCGGGGAGAGCAGTTCTTC.

The V gene is TRBV9, the J gene TRBJ2-1; TRBD1 matches 9 bases. The CDR3 totals 13 residues. With V trimmed by 3 bases and J by 6 bases, 1 base remained unmatched. The germline CDR1 and CDR2 sequences are SGDLS and YYNGEE. The CDR3 coding sequence is TGTGCCAGCAGCGCGGGACAGGGCAATGAGCAGTTCTTC. It is translated as CASSAGQGNEQFF.

This clone was found once. The chain has TRBV6-1 and TRBJ1-3; D gene ambiguous. The germline V and J ends were trimmed by 1 base and 11 bases, with 18 bases remaining between them. This CDR3 comprises 15 residues. Looked up from germline, CDR1 is MNHNS and CDR2 is SASEGT. The CDR3: CASSEVPDRAMAIYF. CDR3 DNA: TGTGCCAGCAGTGAAGTCCCGGACCGTGCGATGGCCATATATTTT.

This chain links TRBV6-6 with TRBJ1-2, with TRBD1 as a possible D gene (5 bases). V lost 8 bases and J lost 3, with 13 bases in between. Per the germline V gene, CDR1 is MNHNY and CDR2 is SVGAGI (reference sequence). The CDR3 is 13 amino acids. The CDR3 reads CASGLGRDYGYTF. In DNA, the CDR3 is TGTGCCAGCGGCTTGGGGCGGGACTATGGCTACACCTTC.

This clone has only a few counts. The chain combines TRBV6-1 with TRBJ1-2; the D is unclear. CDR1 and CDR2 (germline): MNHNS, SASEGT. V lost 3 bases and J lost 7, with 9 bases in between. The CDR3 loop spans 12 amino acids. Here the CDR3 DNA reads TGTGCCAGCAGTGAGGAGGGAGTTGGCTACACCTTC. Its translation is CASSEEGVGYTF.

This chain joins TRBV13 and TRBJ2-5, with 7 bases lining up with TRBD1. V dropped 1 base and J dropped 2; count of bases not matched to a gene: 4. Per the germline V gene, CDR1 is PRHDT and CDR2 is FYEKMQ (reference sequence). This CDR3 contains 15 residues. This chain's CDR3 is CASSLARQGQETQYF. CDR3 sequence (DNA): TGTGCCAGCAGCTTAGCCCGACAGGGACAAGAGACCCAGTACTTC.

This clone has just one count. The chain employs TRBV6-5 and TRBJ1-4, with D possibly TRBD1 on 5 matching bases. Germline V gives CDR1 MNHEY, CDR2 SVGAGI. There are 15 residues in the CDR3. Trimming shortened V by 2 bases and J by 5 bases, and 12 bases separated the two germline ends. The CDR3 loop reads CASSYGHPSNEKLFF. CDR3 bases: TGTGCCAGCAGTTACGGACATCCTAGCAATGAAAAACTGTTTTTT.

This clone was detected only once. DNA of the CDR3: TGTGCCAGCAGGGAACTGACAGGGGTGGGGACCGGGGAGCTGTTTTTT. It encodes CASRELTGVGTGELFF. The chain employs TRBV28 and TRBJ2-2, with 8 positions matching TRBD1. The length of the CDR3 is 16 residues. V was pared by 6 bases and J by 5 bases, with 11 bases of the junction left unmatched. Germline-derived CDR1 and CDR2 are MDHEN and SYDVKM.

This sequence joins TRBV19 and TRBJ2-1; no clear D. Trimming pared 3 bases from V and 6 bases from J, leaving 6 bases between. From germline, CDR1 is LNHDA and CDR2 SQIVND (reference sequence). This CDR3 is built from 12 residues. CDR3 sequence (DNA): TGTGCCAGTAGTATCACGCTCAATGAGCAGTTCTTC. This sequence encodes CASSITLNEQFF.

The CDR3 region is CAWKGEQNTQYF. The CDR3 bases are TGTGCCTGGAAGGGGGAGCAGAATACGCAGTATTTT. The chain uses TRBV30 and TRBJ2-3; D possibly corresponds to TRBD1 (6 bases). Germline V lookup: CDR1 GTSNPN, CDR2 SVGIG (reference sequence). V lost 4 bases to trimming and J lost 7 bases, with 12 bases between them. The CDR3 loop spans 12 amino acids.

The chain combines TRBV20-1 with TRBJ1-5, with D tentatively TRBD1 (6 bases). From germline, CDR1 is DFQATT and CDR2 SNEGSKA (reference sequence). V was clipped by 3 bases and J by 3 bases, with 21 bases between them. This CDR3 contains 17 residues. This chain's CDR3 is CSASVTGWEKNNQPQHF. For the CDR3, the DNA is TGCAGTGCTAGTGTGACAGGTTGGGAGAAGAACAATCAGCCCCAGCATTTT.

The chain combines TRBV6-6 with TRBJ2-3, with 7 bases lining up with TRBD2. The CDR3 contains 17 residues. Germline lookup yields CDR1 MNHNY and CDR2 SVGAGI (reference sequence). J gave up 7 bases and V 5 bases, and 18 bases lay outside the gene matches. This chain's CDR3 is CASSRRASGVSGYTQYF. The CDR3 DNA follows: TGTGCCAGCAGTCGCCGGGCTAGCGGAGTGTCGGGATATACGCAGTATTTT.

This clone was counted a single time. The V call is TRBV18, the J call TRBJ2-3; D might be TRBD1 (7 bases). The CDR3 is made up of 17 amino acids. The germline gives CDR1 KGHSH, CDR2 LQKENI. Trimming cost V 5 bases and J 1 base, with 19 bases left between them. DNA for the CDR3: TGTGCCAGCTCATTCCGACAGGGACTGGGGGGCACAGATACGCAGTATTTT. It encodes CASSFRQGLGGTDTQYF.

The rearrangement uses TRBV18 and TRBJ1-2; maybe TRBD1 (5 bases). The CDR3 contains 12 residues. In germline, CDR1 is KGHSH, CDR2 LQKENI. Trimming cost V 2 bases and J 4 bases, with 5 bases left between them. The CDR3 DNA reads TGTGCCAGCTCACCAGGGGGCTATGGCTACACCTTC. Its translation is CASSPGGYGYTF.

V usage is TRBV11-2 and J usage is TRBJ1-2; TRBD1 is a possible D gene (6 bases). Deletions cut 4 bases from V and 2 bases from J, with 17 bases between. Germline CDR1 is SGHAT and CDR2 is FQNNGV. This CDR3 contains 16 residues. The CDR3 loop reads CASSSSGGGANYGYTF. CDR3 nucleotide sequence: TGTGCCAGCAGCTCGTCCGGGGGGGGCGCGAACTATGGCTACACCTTC.

About this clone itself: Being one base from a much bigger clone, this may be a read error. The V gene is TRBV9, the J gene TRBJ2-2, with 10 bases identical to TRBD2. Trimming cost V 2 bases and J 7 bases; bases outside gene matches: 8. This CDR3 region has 16 residues. CDR1 SGDLS and CDR2 YYNGEE come from the germline V gene. DNA of the CDR3: TGTGCCAGCAGCGTGAAAAGCGGGGGGGCCGGCGGGGAGCTGTTTTTT. Amino acid sequence: CASSVKSGGAGGELFF.

The chain couples TRBV5-1 to TRBJ2-2; tentatively, D is TRBD2 (6 bases). From germline, CDR1 is SGHRS and CDR2 YFSETQ. The CDR3 covers 14 residues. The V and J ends lost 5 bases and 4 bases respectively, with 12 bases between them. CDR3 DNA sequence: TGCGCCAGCAGTCGGAGGGAGGCCACCGGGGAGCTGTTTTTT. It specifies CASSRREATGELFF.

The chain has TRBV7-2 and TRBJ2-1; D tentatively fits TRBD1 or TRBD2 (5 bases each). V lost 5 bases and J lost 6, with 23 bases in between. The germline V gene has CDR1 SGHTA and CDR2 FQGNSA. The CDR3 loop spans 17 amino acids. CDR3 in DNA: TGTGCCAGCAGCGCTAGTAATCCCGGGACCAAGCGCAATGAGCAGTTCTTC. It yields the protein CASSASNPGTKRNEQFF.

The chain is built from TRBV13 and TRBJ1-4; D is ambiguous. The CDR3 runs to 13 residues. The V gene lost 7 bases and the J gene lost 8 bases, with 14 bases spanning the gap. CDR1 and CDR2 (germline): PRHDT, FYEKMQ (reference sequence). In nucleotides, the CDR3 is TGTGCCAGCAATGTCGGCAGAGGCGAAAAACTGTTTTTT. Protein: CASNVGRGEKLFF.

The rearrangement uses TRBV5-8 and TRBJ1-5; D not certain. Germline assignment: CDR1 SGHTS and CDR2 YDEGEE. The CDR3 totals 16 residues. The V end lost 1 base, the J end lost 5 bases, and 16 bases lay between the germline ends. CDR3 nucleotide sequence: TGTGCCAGCAGCTTGCCCCGCGGCCCATTGGATCAGCCCCAGCATTTT. It yields the protein CASSLPRGPLDQPQHF.

This clone was observed a single time. V usage is TRBV3-1 (or the pseudogene TRBV3-2) and J usage is TRBJ2-7; a weak D match, TRBD1 (6 bases). V was cut by 2 bases and J by 4 bases, with 12 bases left in between. Germline loops: CDR1 LGHDT, CDR2 YNNKEL (reference sequence). The CDR3 length is 14 residues. The CDR3 region has the DNA TGTGCCAGCAGCCAAAACAGGGTAACTTACGAGCAGTACTTC. It yields the protein CASSQNRVTYEQYF.